What follows are 26 T cell receptor beta chains derived from one specimen sequenced in a study of blood T cell repertoires in COVID-19. Clones were read by immunoSEQ multiplex PCR, and TCRdb kept only the in-frame ones, dropping some. This sample has approximately 400,000 clones, with around four fifths found just once. The source material was PBMCs or T cells enriched from blood (not recorded which). These receptors were taken from a woman in her forties or fifties who had recovered from COVID-19.

The chain is built from TRBV2 and TRBJ1-5; 7 bases agree with TRBD1. J gave up 1 base and V 7 bases, and 7 bases lay outside the gene matches. CDR3 length: 15 amino acids. Germline V gene lookup returns CDR1 SNHLY and CDR2 FYNNEI. CDR3: CASTSEGASNQPQHF. CDR3 nucleotides: TGTGCCAGCACCTCGGAGGGGGCGAGCAATCAGCCCCAGCATTTT.

The genes are TRBV14 and TRBJ2-3; 7 nucleotides line up with TRBD1. Germline-derived CDR1 and CDR2 are SGHDN and FVKESK. The CDR3 sequence is 16 residues long. Trimming at V came to 0 bases and at J to 3 bases, leaving 6 bases not matched to a gene. The CDR3 nucleotides read TGTGCCAGCAGCCAAGAAGGGGGACAGCTGACAGATACGCAGTATTTT. Translated, it gives CASSQEGGQLTDTQYF.

In this sample, this clone turned up once. J is TRBJ1-1 and V is TRBV5-4; 7 bases match TRBD1. V dropped 4 bases and J dropped 0; count of bases not matched to a gene: 6. Germline lookup yields CDR1 SGHNT and CDR2 YYREEE (reference sequence). There are 15 residues in the CDR3. DNA for the CDR3: TGTGCCAGCAGCCCGAGACAGGGCCTGAACACTGAAGCTTTCTTT. Amino acids: CASSPRQGLNTEAFF. The full variable domain, its missing parts supplied by reference TRBV5-4 and TRBJ1-1, is ETGVTQSPTHLIKTRGQQVTLRCSSQSGHNTVSWYQQALGQGPQFIFQYYREEENGRGNFPPRFSGLQFPNYSSELNVNALELDDSALYLCASSPRQGLNTEAFFGQGTRLTVV.

The J gene is TRBJ2-3, the V gene TRBV7-3; 11 bases line up with TRBD2. This CDR3 contains 21 residues. Germline trimming cut 5 bases from V and 6 bases from J; bases unmatched to any gene: 25. Germline CDR1 is SGHTA and CDR2 is FQGTGA. CDR3 bases: TGTGCCAGCAGCCCCCAGGGGGTAGCGGGGGGGCCATATTCTGTATCCGATACGCAGTATTTT. This codes for CASSPQGVAGGPYSVSDTQYF.

This clone was counted ten times or more. The chain carries TRBV30 and TRBJ1-1; D call uncertain. CDR3 length: 11 amino acids. Trimming took 7 bases from V and 5 from J, leaving 11 bases between them. Germline lookup yields CDR1 GTSNPN and CDR2 SVGIG (reference sequence). CDR3 nucleotide sequence: TGTGCCTCCCAAGTCGGGACTGAAGCTTTCTTT. As protein: CASQVGTEAFF.

The gene calls are TRBV5-1 and TRBJ2-1; D possibly corresponds to TRBD2 (6 bases). The ends were cut back, 4 bases at V and 6 bases at J, with 17 bases in the middle. The CDR3 loop spans 15 amino acids. CDR1 and CDR2 (germline): SGHRS, YFSETQ. CDR3 sequence: CASSAPGVGSNEQFF. The CDR3 nucleotides read TGCGCCAGCAGCGCGCCGGGGGTAGGGAGCAATGAGCAGTTCTTC.

The gene calls are TRBV5-1 and TRBJ1-3; D call uncertain. V gave up 4 bases and J gave up 1 base, with 6 bases separating them. Looked up from germline, CDR1 is SGHRS and CDR2 is YFSETQ. The length of the CDR3 is 13 residues. Here the CDR3 DNA reads TGCGCCAGCAGCCCTCCTTCTGGAAACACCATATATTTT. Translated: CASSPPSGNTIYF.

This chain connects TRBV2 to TRBJ2-7; D is possibly TRBD2 (6 bases). Deletions cut 4 bases from V and 3 bases from J, with 19 bases between. CDR3 length: 16 residues. Germline V CDR1 and CDR2: SNHLY, FYNNEI. CDR3 residues: CASSAPVWEERYEQYF. The CDR3 DNA follows: TGTGCCAGCAGTGCCCCGGTTTGGGAGGAACGCTACGAGCAGTACTTC.

V and J are TRBV11-1 and TRBJ2-5; 8 bases agree with TRBD2. The V gene end was trimmed by 5 bases and the J gene end by 5 bases; junction bases not matched to a gene: 7. Germline-derived CDR1 and CDR2 are SGHAT and FQDESV (reference sequence). This CDR3 is built from 14 residues. CDR3: CASSQLSGSETQYF. CDR3 sequence (DNA): TGTGCCAGCAGCCAGCTGAGCGGGAGCGAGACCCAGTACTTC.

The chain links TRBV5-6 to TRBJ2-7; 8 bases align to TRBD1. Trimming at V came to 4 bases and at J to 6 bases, leaving 15 bases not matched to a gene. The CDR3 is made up of 16 amino acids. The V gene's germline CDR1 is SGHDT and CDR2 YYEEEE. CDR3 in amino acids: CASSRRDRRGGTEQYF. The CDR3 DNA reads as TGTGCCAGCAGCCGGCGGGACAGGAGAGGGGGGACCGAGCAGTACTTC.

The chain is built from TRBV7-3 and TRBJ2-3, with TRBD1 matching over 8 bases. J was trimmed by 6 bases and V by 5 bases; bases with no gene match: 10. Germline assignment: CDR1 SGHTA and CDR2 FQGTGA. This CDR3 region has 15 residues. The DNA of the CDR3 is TGTGCCAGCAGCCGAGACAGGGGACAACGGGATACGCAGTATTTT. It encodes CASSRDRGQRDTQYF.

This rearrangement joins TRBV5-6 to TRBJ2-7; D might be TRBD1 (5 bases). Trimming left V 4 bases short and J 2 bases short, with 10 bases between. This CDR3 region has 13 residues. CDR1 and CDR2 (germline): SGHDT, YYEEEE. The CDR3 loop is CASSPTGTYEQYF. DNA for the CDR3: TGTGCCAGCAGCCCAACAGGAACCTACGAGCAGTACTTC.

This clone was seen only a few times. The chain employs TRBV7-2 and TRBJ1-2; 7 positions agree with TRBD1. The germline V gene encodes CDR1 SGHTA and CDR2 FQGNSA. The CDR3 spans 17 residues. Losses at the gene ends were 6 bases for V and 5 bases for J; bases not matched to a gene: 18. CDR3: CASRGGAGGVSWYGYTF. The CDR3 nucleotides are TGTGCCAGCAGAGGAGGGGCAGGGGGAGTTAGTTGGTATGGCTACACCTTC.

This rearrangement joins TRBV5-6 to TRBJ2-7, with TRBD2 matching 8 bases. The germline gives CDR1 SGHDT, CDR2 YYEEEE. The CDR3 is 16 amino acids. The V segment lost 4 bases and the J segment 3 bases; nucleotides outside the gene matches: 12. The CDR3 nucleotides read TGTGCCAGCAGCCCTCCGGGGGTAGCGGGACACTACGAGCAGTACTTC. Its translation: CASSPPGVAGHYEQYF.

The chain links TRBV24-1 to TRBJ2-2; tentatively, D is TRBD1 (5 bases). The CDR3 extends over 13 amino acids. V was cut by 5 bases and J by 3 bases, with 6 bases left in between. Germline CDR1 and CDR2: KGHDR and SFDVKD. This CDR3 is CATSGQYTGELFF. The CDR3 coding sequence is TGTGCCACCAGTGGACAGTACACCGGGGAGCTGTTTTTT.

V is TRBV18 and J is TRBJ1-1; D perhaps matches TRBD1 (5 bases). Per the germline V gene, CDR1 is KGHSH and CDR2 is LQKENI. V dropped 0 bases and J dropped 0 bases, with 11 bases sitting between them. The CDR3 is 16 amino acids. The CDR3 coding sequence is TGTGCCAGCTCACCACCGGGGCAATTAATGAACACTGAAGCTTTCTTT. It yields the protein CASSPPGQLMNTEAFF.

The rearrangement joins TRBV30 to TRBJ2-5; TRBD2 aligns across 10 bases. V shed 1 base and J 3 bases; nucleotides not matched to a gene: 8. There are 16 residues in the CDR3. Germline CDR1 GTSNPN, CDR2 SVGIG (reference sequence). CDR3 DNA sequence: TGTGCCTGGAGTGGGGCTAGCGGGGGCCAAAAAGAGACCCAGTACTTC. This translates into CAWSGASGGQKETQYF.

The chain uses TRBV5-4 and TRBJ1-6; tentatively, D is TRBD1 (6 bases). V shed 3 bases and J shed 9 bases, with 13 bases lying between them. Germline lookup yields CDR1 SGHNT and CDR2 YYREEE (reference sequence). The CDR3 is 14 amino acids. The CDR3 here is CASSSRGGGSPLHF. CDR3 bases: TGTGCCAGCAGCTCCCGGGGAGGGGGTTCACCCCTCCACTTT.

V and J are TRBV11-3 and TRBJ1-1; 10 nucleotides match TRBD1. V lost 5 bases and J lost 3; bases outside the gene matches: 9. This CDR3 has 16 amino acids. CDR1 and CDR2 (germline): SGHNT, YENEEA. In DNA, the CDR3 is TGTGCCAGCAGCCCCGGGACAGGGGAAGTCCACACTGAAGCTTTCTTT. Protein product: CASSPGTGEVHTEAFF.

The chain has TRBV25-1 and TRBJ2-7, with TRBD2 matching over 16 bases. This CDR3 has 17 amino acids. Germline V lookup: CDR1 MGHDK, CDR2 SYGVNS. Losses at the gene ends were 2 bases for V and 5 bases for J; bases not matched to a gene: 6. CDR3 coding DNA: TGTGCCAGCAGTGAAGTCAGGGGGACTAGCGGGAGGGACGAGCAGTACTTC. Encoded protein: CASSEVRGTSGRDEQYF.

Comment on this clone: The junction and the germline gene differ at one end; a read error may be behind it. The identical CDR3 is also encoded by other nucleotide sequences in the sample. The gene calls are TRBV5-4 and TRBJ2-7; D remains ambiguous. CDR1 is SGHNT, CDR2 YYREEE, per germline (reference sequence). CDR3 size: 12 residues. CDR3 DNA: TGTGCCAGCAGCTTGGGCGGCTACGAACAGTACTTC. Translating it yields CASSLGGYEQYF.

This chain joins TRBV18 and TRBJ1-3; weak D call: TRBD1 (5 bases). Germline-derived CDR1 and CDR2 are KGHSH and LQKENI. The CDR3 extends over 17 amino acids. The ends were cut back, 1 base at V and 0 bases at J, with 13 bases in the middle. The CDR3 DNA reads TGTGCCAGCTCACCACTCAGGCAGGGTGACTCTGGAAACACCATATATTTT. This gives the protein CASSPLRQGDSGNTIYF. Filled out from reference TRBV18 and TRBJ1-3, the complete variable domain reads NAGVMQNPRHLVRRRGQEARLRCSPMKGHSHVYWYRQLPEEGLKFMVYLQKENIIDESGMPKERFSAEFPKEGPSILRIQQVVRGDSAAYFCASSPLRQGDSGNTIYFGEGSWLTVV.

CDR3: CASSPTGGETQYF. The CDR3 DNA reads as TGTGCCAGCAGTCCCACAGGGGGAGAGACCCAGTACTTC. The J gene is TRBJ2-5, the V gene TRBV11-3, with 8 bases matching TRBD1. Germline CDR1 is SGHNT and CDR2 is YENEEA. The length of the CDR3 is 13 residues. V trimming: 6 bases; J trimming: 4 bases; junction bases outside the gene matches: 4.

This clone was counted only a few times. The CDR3, as DNA: TGTGCCAGCAGCGTAGAGGGACTAGCGGCTTCTAATGAGCAGTTCTTC. Its protein is CASSVEGLAASNEQFF. V is TRBV9 and J is TRBJ2-1; 11 nucleotides align to TRBD2. The V and J ends lost 0 bases and 7 bases, in that order; junction bases with no gene match: 6. Germline V CDR1 and CDR2: SGDLS, YYNGEE. The CDR3 consists of 16 residues.

The chain is built from TRBV9 and TRBJ2-7; D is possibly TRBD1 (6 bases). CDR1 SGDLS and CDR2 YYNGEE come from the germline V gene. V was clipped by 5 bases and J by 2 bases, with 14 bases between them. The CDR3 is 14 residues long. The CDR3 DNA sequence: TGTGCCAGCAGTACCGGGACACAGCCCTACGAGCAGTACTTC. Its protein is CASSTGTQPYEQYF.

V usage is TRBV5-1 and J usage is TRBJ1-1; the D gene is possibly TRBD1 (5 bases). This CDR3 is 12 amino acids long. V was clipped by 2 bases and J by 7 bases, with 9 bases between them. In germline, CDR1 is SGHRS, CDR2 YFSETQ. Here the CDR3 DNA reads TGCGCCAGCAGCTTAATCCAGGGTGAAGCTTTCTTT. Translating it yields CASSLIQGEAFF.